This is a list of T cell receptor beta chains from one sample in a study of cytomegalovirus exposure and HLA in healthy donors. The assay was immunoSEQ multiplex PCR, and TCRdb's table has in-frame clones only and misses some. The sample consists of 130,000 or so clones, about four fifths of them appearing once. The sample taken for sequencing was PBMCs. Source of these receptors: a man in his late teens or twenties in good health and CMV-seropositive. CDR3s include the opening cysteine and the closing phenylalanine or tryptophan. D genes are given only for firm matches. Clone sizes are given selectively: once, few, many, or a class where the clone is expanded.

clone_size	j_call	v_call	d_call	cdr3_nt	cdr3_aa
once	TRBJ1-6	TRBV6-1	-	TGTGCCAGCAGTGAAGAGAGGAGTAATTCACCCCTCCACTTT	CASSEERSNSPLHF
-	TRBJ2-2	TRBV9	TRBD1	TGTGCCAGCAGCTCACGGACAGGGGCCAACACCGGGGAGCTGTTTTTT	CASSSRTGANTGELFF
-	TRBJ2-1	TRBV5-1	TRBD2	TGCGCCAGCAGCGGAGGACTAGCGGGAGGTAGTAATGAGCAGTTCTTC	CASSGGLAGGSNEQFF
-	TRBJ2-7	TRBV7-6	-	TGTGCCAGCAGCCGGACTACGCGGTACGAGCAGTACTTC	CASSRTTRYEQYF
-	TRBJ1-6	TRBV30	-	TGTGCGTTGGGGCCGAATAATAATTCACCCCTCCACTTT	CALGPNNNSPLHF
few	TRBJ1-1	TRBV11-3	-	TGTGCCAGCAGTAGGGGTCAGAACACTGAAGCTTTCTTT	CASSRGQNTEAFF
-	TRBJ1-6	TRBV2	-	TGTGCCAGCAGTGAAAGGCAGGCAGCACCCCTCCACTTT	CASSERQAAPLHF
-	TRBJ2-1	TRBV5-6	-	TGTGCCAGCAATTTGGATAGCGCGTACAATGAGCAGTTCTTC	CASNLDSAYNEQFF
once	TRBJ2-1	TRBV13	TRBD2	TGTGCCAGCAGCGAAATAGCGGGAGGGCGCGGTGAGCAGTTCTTC	CASSEIAGGRGEQFF
once	TRBJ2-1	TRBV28	TRBD2	TGTGCCAGCAGCCCTAGCGGGAGTATCTCCTACAATGAGCAGTTCTTC	CASSPSGSISYNEQFF
-	TRBJ1-3	TRBV9	-	TGTGCCAGCAGCGTAGCCAGCTCTGGAAACACCATATATTTT	CASSVASSGNTIYF
-	TRBJ2-7	TRBV4-2	TRBD1	TGTGCCAGCAGCCAAGGGGACAGCATCTACGAGCAGTACTTC	CASSQGDSIYEQYF
-	TRBJ2-1	TRBV28	TRBD2	TGTGCCAGCAGCCCTACTAGCGGGAGCTACAATGAGCAGTTCTTC	CASSPTSGSYNEQFF
-	TRBJ2-2	TRBV5-1	TRBD1	TGCGCCAGCAGCCCGCGGACAGGGGGAGGCGGGGAGCTGTTTTTT	CASSPRTGGGGELFF
once	TRBJ1-5	TRBV19	-	TGTGCCAGTAGTATCGGGGACAAATATAGCAATCAGCCCCAGCATTTT	CASSIGDKYSNQPQHF
-	TRBJ2-5	TRBV7-9	-	TGTGCCAGCAGCTTGGAGGGATTGGAGACCCAGTACTTC	CASSLEGLETQYF
-	TRBJ1-2	TRBV11-2	-	TGTGCCAGCAGCTTAGGGCCAGGGGATGGCTACACCTTC	CASSLGPGDGYTF
few	TRBJ2-3	TRBV29-1	-	TGCAGCGTTGAGTCCAGGTCCACAGATACGCAGTATTTT	CSVESRSTDTQYF
-	TRBJ2-1	TRBV19	-	TGTGCCAGTAGGCAGGGCTCCAATGAGCAGTTCTTC	CASRQGSNEQFF
-	TRBJ1-1	TRBV28	-	TGTGCCAGCAGTCGTCAGGGTCTCCTGATGAACACTGAAGCTTTCTTT	CASSRQGLLMNTEAFF
-	TRBJ2-5	TRBV5-1	-	TGCGCCAGCAGCCTGGACATCCAAGAGACCCAGTACTTC	CASSLDIQETQYF
-	TRBJ2-1	TRBV7-3	-	TGTGCCAGCAGCCCCCCGCATTACCAGGGGAACAATGAGCAGTTCTTC	CASSPPHYQGNNEQFF
-	TRBJ1-6	TRBV27	-	TGTGCCAGCAGTTCACGCGGACAGTTGAATTCACCCCTCCACTTT	CASSSRGQLNSPLHF
-	TRBJ2-7	TRBV10-3	-	TGTGCCATCAGTGAGTCGGACAGCTCCTACGAGCAGTACTTC	CAISESDSSYEQYF
-	TRBJ2-1	TRBV5-1	-	TGCGCCAGCAGCTTGGAATCAAGCCTCAATGAGCAGTTCTTC	CASSLESSLNEQFF
-	TRBJ2-2	TRBV4-1	TRBD2	TGCGCCAGCAGCCACCGTAGCGGGAGTGGCGGGGAGCTGTTTTTT	CASSHRSGSGGELFF
-	TRBJ1-1	TRBV4-1	-	TGCGCCAGCAGCCAAGTTTCGGCAGGGGCGAACACTGAAGCTTTCTTT	CASSQVSAGANTEAFF
-	TRBJ2-7	TRBV27	-	TGTGCCAGCAGTTTAGTAGGGGGGGGCGGCAGGGTCCCCTACGAGCAGTACTTC	CASSLVGGGGRVPYEQYF
once	TRBJ1-5	TRBV19	TRBD1	TGTGCCAGTAACCTACAGGGGTCCCTGGAGCCCCAGCATTTT	CASNLQGSLEPQHF
-	TRBJ1-1	TRBV10-3	TRBD1	TGTGCCATCAGTAGACAGGGCACTGAAGCTTTCTTT	CAISRQGTEAFF
-	TRBJ1-2	TRBV4-2	TRBD1	TGTGCCAGCAGGGAAACCGGACAGGCGGATCCTAACTATGGCTACACCTTC	CASRETGQADPNYGYTF
-	TRBJ1-4	TRBV29-1	TRBD1	TGCAGCGTTAACCGGGACAGGGGTGGGTTTTTT	CSVNRDRGGFF
-	TRBJ1-1	TRBV6-5	TRBD1	TGTGCCAGCAGTTCAGGGACAGGGGGGAACACTGAAGCTTTCTTT	CASSSGTGGNTEAFF
once	TRBJ2-7	TRBV7-9	-	TGTGCCAGCAGCTTAGCGGAGGTCGGAACCTCCTACGAGCAGTACTTC	CASSLAEVGTSYEQYF
-	TRBJ2-6	TRBV28	TRBD1	TGTGCCAGCAGTGACTTACAGGGGGCTTCCGGGGCCAACGTCCTGACTTTC	CASSDLQGASGANVLTF